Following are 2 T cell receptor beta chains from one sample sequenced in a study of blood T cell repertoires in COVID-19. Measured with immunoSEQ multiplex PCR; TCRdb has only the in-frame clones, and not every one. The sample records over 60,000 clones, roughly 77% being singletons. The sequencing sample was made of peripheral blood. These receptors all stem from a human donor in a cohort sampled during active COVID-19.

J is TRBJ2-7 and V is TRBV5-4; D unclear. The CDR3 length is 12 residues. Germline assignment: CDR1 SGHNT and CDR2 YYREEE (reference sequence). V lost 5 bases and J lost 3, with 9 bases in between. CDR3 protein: CASSRQDYEQYF. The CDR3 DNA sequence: TGTGCCAGCAGTCGTCAGGACTACGAGCAGTACTTC.

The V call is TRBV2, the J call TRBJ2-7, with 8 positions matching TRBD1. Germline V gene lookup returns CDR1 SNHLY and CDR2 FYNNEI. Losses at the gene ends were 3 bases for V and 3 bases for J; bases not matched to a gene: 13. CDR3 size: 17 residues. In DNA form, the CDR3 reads TGTGCCAGCAGTGATAGGGGACAGGCGACTCCACTCTACGAGCAGTACTTC. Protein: CASSDRGQATPLYEQYF.